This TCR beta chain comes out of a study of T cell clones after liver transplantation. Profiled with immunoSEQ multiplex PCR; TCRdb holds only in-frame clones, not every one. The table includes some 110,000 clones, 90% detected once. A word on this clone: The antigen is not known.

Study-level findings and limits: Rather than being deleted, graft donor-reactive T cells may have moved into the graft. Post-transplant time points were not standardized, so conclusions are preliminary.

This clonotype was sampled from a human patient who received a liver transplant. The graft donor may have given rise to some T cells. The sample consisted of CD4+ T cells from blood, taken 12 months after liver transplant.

As DNA, the CDR3 is TGTGCCAGCAGCCCAGCGGGCACCGGGGAGCTGTTTTTT. Protein sequence: CASSPAGTGELFF. This chain joins TRBV11-3 and TRBJ2-2; a weak D match, TRBD2 (6 bases). Trimming left V 5 bases short and J 4 bases short, with 8 bases between. This CDR3 is 13 amino acids long. Germline V gene lookup returns CDR1 SGHNT and CDR2 YENEEA. The full variable domain, with the rest looked up from reference TRBV11-3 and TRBJ2-2, is EAGVVQSPRYKIIEKKQPVAFWCNPISGHNTLYWYLQNLGQGPELLIRYENEEAVDDSQLPKDRFSAERLKGVDSTLKIQPAELGDSAVYLCASSPAGTGELFFGEGSRLTVL.